This TCR beta chain originates from a study of shared clonotypes between healthy human individuals. This clone has a handful of counts. Profiled with immunoSEQ multiplex PCR; TCRdb holds only in-frame clones, not every one. Here the sample spans some 490,000 clones, around 73% being singletons. Germline CDR1 is SNHLY and CDR2 is FYNNEI. V lost 11 bases to trimming and J lost 5 bases; unmatched junction nucleotides: 9. This CDR3 is built from 13 residues. This TCR derives from a woman aged 40 to 50 in good health. Some clones in this sample may be carry-over from other donors' samples. The V call is TRBV2, the J call TRBJ2-7, with TRBD2 matching 10 bases. Sequencing was carried out using PBMCs. CDR3 residues: CAGGLAESNEQYF. In nucleotides, the CDR3 is TGTGCCGGCGGACTAGCGGAGTCCAACGAGCAGTACTTC.